This is a list of T cell receptor beta chains from one sample in a study of cytomegalovirus exposure and HLA in healthy donors. TCRdb's table, derived via immunoSEQ multiplex PCR, lists solely in-frame clones and lacks some. The sample has about 130,000 clones; about two thirds are singletons. The sample was PBMCs. These receptors were collected from a young man in good health and CMV-seronegative. CDR3s include the opening cysteine and the closing phenylalanine or tryptophan. A D gene is named only where the DNA matches it firmly. Expanded clones are given a class, and other clones once, few, many or no size at all.

TRBV5-5,TRBJ2-7,-,-,CASSLQRQAQFYEQYF,TGTGCCAGCAGCTTGCAGAGACAGGCTCAATTCTACGAGCAGTACTTC
TRBV19,TRBJ1-1,-,few,CASSTPLNTEAFF,TGTGCCAGTAGTACCCCATTGAACACTGAAGCTTTCTTT
TRBV30,TRBJ2-7,TRBD2,-,CAWEPGLAGYEQYF,TGTGCCTGGGAACCGGGACTAGCGGGGTACGAGCAGTACTTC
TRBV7-9,TRBJ2-1,TRBD1,few,CASSPWGQTYNEQFF,TGTGCCAGCAGCCCCTGGGGACAGACCTACAATGAGCAGTTCTTC
TRBV9,TRBJ2-3,TRBD1,-,CASSRQGQFTDTQYF,TGTGCCAGCAGCCGACAGGGACAATTCACAGATACGCAGTATTTT
TRBV19,TRBJ2-7,TRBD1,-,CAIGAGQGDEQYF,TGTGCCATTGGGGCCGGACAGGGCGACGAGCAGTACTTC
TRBV4-1,TRBJ2-7,TRBD1,-,CASSRGLDRAYEQYF,TGCGCCAGCAGCAGAGGACTGGACAGGGCCTACGAGCAGTACTTC
TRBV7-3,TRBJ2-3,TRBD2,-,CASSLTRVGRGGADTQYF,TGTGCCAGCAGCTTAACGCGGGTGGGGCGGGGGGGCGCAGATACGCAGTATTTT
TRBV6-4,TRBJ2-7,-,-,CASSLSYSSYEQYF,TGTGCCAGCAGTCTGTCCTATAGCTCCTACGAGCAGTACTTC
TRBV6-6,TRBJ2-1,-,-,CASSPGAPDNEQFF,TGTGCCAGCAGCCCAGGGGCCCCGGACAATGAGCAGTTCTTC
TRBV30,TRBJ1-3,-,-,CAWSKRGLVSGNTIYF,TGTGCCTGGAGTAAAAGAGGTCTCGTGTCTGGAAACACCATATATTTT
TRBV28,TRBJ1-2,-,-,CASSPPGAYGYTF,TGTGCCAGCAGTCCTCCAGGGGCTTATGGCTACACCTTC
TRBV10-1,TRBJ1-1,-,-,CASSESARNTEAFF,TGCGCCAGCAGTGAGTCTGCCAGGAACACTGAAGCTTTCTTT
TRBV9,TRBJ2-5,-,-,CASSVGWGRETQYF,TGTGCCAGCAGCGTAGGCTGGGGGCGGGAGACCCAGTACTTC
TRBV9,TRBJ1-4,TRBD1,once,CASSVGGTGTEKLFF,TGTGCCAGCAGCGTAGGAGGGACAGGGACTGAAAAACTGTTTTTT
TRBV30,TRBJ2-2,-,once,CAWIPRTANTGELFF,TGTGCCTGGATACCCCGGACAGCTAACACCGGGGAGCTGTTTTTT
TRBV6-5,TRBJ2-1,TRBD2,-,CASSSGGAYYNEQFF,TGTGCCAGCAGTAGCGGGGGGGCGTATTACAATGAGCAGTTCTTC
TRBV11-2,TRBJ1-5,TRBD1,-,CASSLDGEGASNQPQHF,TGTGCCAGCAGCTTAGATGGAGAGGGGGCAAGCAATCAGCCCCAGCATTTT